This T cell receptor beta chain is drawn from a study of OX40 agonist ivuxolimab in advanced cancers. Repertoires were generated with immunoSEQ multiplex PCR, while TCRdb's copy carries only in-frame clones and drops some. The sample carries roughly 72,000 clones, over 70% recorded once. V gave up 1 base and J gave up 5 bases, with 12 bases separating them. This CDR3 is 14 amino acids long. The germline V gene has CDR1 SGHTS and CDR2 YDEGEE. Blood was sampled at baseline, cycle 4 day 1, and cycle 7 day 1. Material: CD4+ or CD8+ T cells sorted from blood, obtained in a trial of the OX40 agonist ivuxolimab. V is TRBV5-8 and J is TRBJ1-2; D ambiguous. The TCR comes from an adult with an advanced solid tumor such as melanoma, head and neck, liver or kidney cancer. CDR3 amino acids: CASSLLATKYGYTF. The CDR3 nucleotides read TGTGCCAGCAGCTTGCTGGCCACCAAGTATGGCTACACCTTC.